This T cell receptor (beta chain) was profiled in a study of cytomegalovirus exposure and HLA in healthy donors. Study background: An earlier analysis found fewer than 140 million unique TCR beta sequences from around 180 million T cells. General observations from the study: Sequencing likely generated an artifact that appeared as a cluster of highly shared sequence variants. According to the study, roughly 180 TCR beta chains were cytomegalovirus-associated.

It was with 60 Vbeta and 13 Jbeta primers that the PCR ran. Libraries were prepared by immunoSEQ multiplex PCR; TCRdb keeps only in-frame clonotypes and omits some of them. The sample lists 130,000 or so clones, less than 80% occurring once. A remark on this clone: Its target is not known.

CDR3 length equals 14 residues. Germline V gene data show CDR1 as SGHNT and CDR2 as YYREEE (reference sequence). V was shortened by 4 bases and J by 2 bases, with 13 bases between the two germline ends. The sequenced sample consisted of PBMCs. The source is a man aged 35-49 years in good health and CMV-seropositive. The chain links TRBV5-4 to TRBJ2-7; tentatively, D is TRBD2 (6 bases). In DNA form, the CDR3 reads TGTGCCAGCAGCGCGAGCGGCGGGACCTACGAGCAGTACTTC. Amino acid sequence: CASSASGGTYEQYF.